A single sample is the source of the 22 T cell receptor beta chains below, sequenced in a study of tumor-infiltrating lymphocytes in primary liver carcinoma. A constant-region primer primed TCR beta cDNA synthesis from 400 to 550 ng of total RNA. Amplification in three nested multiplex PCR rounds with slightly modified ARM-PCR gave rise to TCR beta libraries. Forward primers for TRBV1-TRBV30 and a C-beta reverse primer served the first two PCR rounds, at around 11 cycles each. TCRdb reanalysed the multiplex PCR reads using MiXCR and keeps one entry per CDR3 protein. The repertoire holds roughly 80,000 distinct CDR3 sequences, with over 70% as singletons. Starting material for RNA and DNA co-extraction consisted of roughly 19-34 mg of unsorted bulk tissue. The sample was liver tumor tissue from sampling region 4. Specified subset: tumor region T4, right-lateral pole. These receptor sequences come from a woman in her sixties or seventies with primary liver carcinoma and hepatitis B virus infection.

In this sample, this clonotype turned up many times. This chain links TRBV28 with TRBJ2-2; 8 bases agree with TRBD2. Germline V gene sequence: CDR1 MDHEN, CDR2 SYDVKM. The CDR3 is 16 amino acids. V trimming: 7 bases; J trimming: 3 bases; junction bases outside the gene matches: 10. CDR3 nucleotides: TGTGCCAGCACCCAAGCGGGAGTCGGTGACACCGGGGAGCTGTTTTTT. Protein: CASTQAGVGDTGELFF.

The V gene is TRBV11-3, the J gene TRBJ2-1; no firm D call. This CDR3 is 14 amino acids long. CDR1 is SGHNT and CDR2 is YENEEA in the germline V gene. V lost 1 base and J lost 7, with 11 bases in between. For the CDR3, the DNA is TGTGCCAGCAGCTTAGGCAGGAGTATTAATGAGCAGTTCTTC. Protein sequence: CASSLGRSINEQFF.

The chain is built from TRBV7-8 and TRBJ2-5; TRBD1 matches 7 bases. This CDR3 contains 15 residues. Trimming cost V 3 bases and J 9 bases; bases outside gene matches: 13. Germline loops: CDR1 SGHVS, CDR2 FQNEAQ. CDR3 in DNA: TGTGCCAGCAGCTTTCGACAGGGACCGTCGGAGTCCCAGTACTTC. It is translated as CASSFRQGPSESQYF.

Notes on this clonotype: Likely a read error: the CDR3 ends without its conserved phenylalanine or tryptophan. This sequence joins TRBV10-1 and TRBJ2-7; D is undetermined. Germline V gives CDR1 WNHNN, CDR2 SYGVQD (reference sequence). The CDR3 is 14 residues long. The V gene lost 3 bases and the J gene lost 6 bases, with 15 bases spanning the gap. The CDR3 sequence: CASSESWVLREQYS. CDR3 nucleotide sequence: TGCGCCAGCAGTGAATCGTGGGTACTACGCGAGCAGTACTCC.

With regard to this clonotype: The conserved final phenylalanine or tryptophan is absent from the CDR3, which likely points to a read error. CDR3 sequence reads: CANIDTITDTQYS. The CDR3 DNA sequence: TGTGCCAACATCGACACCATCACAGATACGCAGTATTCT. V is TRBV6-1 and J is TRBJ2-3; D gene unclear. The germline gives CDR1 MNHNS, CDR2 SASEGT. Trimming removed 10 bases from V and 2 bases from J, with 13 bases in between. The CDR3 totals 13 residues.

This clonotype was detected many times. J is TRBJ1-1 and V is TRBV30; 9 bases are a match to TRBD1. With 4 bases clipped from V and 5 bases from J, the junction kept 5 bases outside the gene matches. The germline V gene encodes CDR1 GTSNPN and CDR2 SVGIG (reference sequence). The CDR3 consists of 13 residues. CDR3 loop: CAWTGQGKTEAFF. The CDR3 DNA is TGTGCCTGGACTGGACAGGGGAAAACTGAAGCTTTCTTT. The entire variable domain, with the rest obtained from reference TRBV30 and TRBJ1-1, is as follows: SQTIHQWPATLVQPVGSPLSLECTVEGTSNPNLYWYRQAAGRGLQLLFYSVGIGQISSEVPQNLSASRPQDRQFILSSKKLLLSDSGFYLCAWTGQGKTEAFFGQGTRLTVV.

As for this clonotype: Mismatch with germline at one junction end may stem from a read error. The chain recombines TRBV11-2 with TRBJ2-3; TRBD2 matches at 15 bases. CDR1 is SGHAT and CDR2 is FQNNGV in the germline V gene. CDR3 length equals 18 residues. The CDR3 DNA sequence: TGTGGCAGCAGCCTAACTGGACTAGCGGGAGGGCCGACAGATACGCAGTATTTT. Protein product: CGSSLTGLAGGPTDTQYF.

As concerns this clonotype: One junction end does not reproduce the germline sequence, and a read error may be involved. J is TRBJ2-1 and V is TRBV11-1; the D is unclear. Per the germline V gene, CDR1 is SGHAT and CDR2 is FQDESV (reference sequence). There are 13 residues in the CDR3. CDR3 in amino acids: CTSSFGMNNEQFF. The DNA of the CDR3 is TGTACCAGCAGCTTCGGCATGAATAATGAGCAGTTCTTC.

The J gene is TRBJ2-1, the V gene TRBV14; D is unclear. The CDR3 length is 15 residues. Deletions cut 1 base from V and 16 bases from J, with 23 bases between. CDR1 SGHDN and CDR2 FVKESK come from the germline V gene. The CDR3, as DNA: TGTGCCAGCAGCCAAGGAACCAGCTCCTACAATGTGCATTTCTTC. Translating it yields CASSQGTSSYNVHFF.

As for this clonotype: This CDR3 fails to terminate in the conserved phenylalanine or tryptophan, so it likely reflects a read error. The chain joins TRBV11-2 to TRBJ2-6, with D perhaps being TRBD1 or TRBD2 (5 bases each). Germline assignment: CDR1 SGHAT and CDR2 FQNNGV. The CDR3 has 15 residues. Trimming shortened V by 5 bases and J by 14 bases, and 22 bases separated the two germline ends. The CDR3 bases are TGTGCCAGCAGCCTTCAGGGTGCCGGGGCCAGCATCCTGACTCTC. This sequence encodes CASSLQGAGASILTL.

The V and J genes are TRBV5-8 and TRBJ2-1, with 8 bases matching TRBD2. This CDR3 region has 16 residues. The junction had 6 bases not matched to a gene; V was cut back by 4 bases and J by 0 bases. Germline CDR1 and CDR2: SGHTS and YDEGEE. CDR3 in DNA: TGTGCCAGCAGCAGCTTAGCGGGAAGCTCCTACAATGAGCAGTTCTTC. This codes for CASSSLAGSSYNEQFF.

As concerns this clonotype: A read error may be the cause here, since a much bigger clone is one base away. V is TRBV7-9 and J is TRBJ1-2; weak D call: TRBD1 (5 bases). Germline V gene lookup returns CDR1 SEHNR and CDR2 FQNEAQ (reference sequence). Trimming removed 5 bases from V and 4 bases from J, with 17 bases in between. CDR3 length: 15 residues. The CDR3, as DNA: TGTGCCAGCAGCCAACTGACATGGGGCGCCTATGGCTACACCTTC. Its protein is CASSQLTWGAYGYTF.

As regards this clonotype: A junction boundary mismatches the germline segment, possibly from a read error. This chain uses TRBV11-3 with TRBJ2-2; no clear D gene. The CDR3 is made up of 16 amino acids. The germline V gene has CDR1 SGHNT and CDR2 YENEEA. This chain's CDR3 is CAGSSDRLVATGELFF. The CDR3 DNA follows: TGTGCCGGCAGCTCAGATCGGTTAGTAGCCACCGGGGAGCTGTTTTTT.

About this clonotype: One junction end does not reproduce the germline sequence, and a read error may be involved. The rearrangement uses TRBV28 and TRBJ1-6; D call uncertain. Germline CDR1 is MDHEN and CDR2 is SYDVKM. The CDR3 extends over 14 amino acids. The CDR3 DNA sequence: TGTGCCAGCAGTCGCCTCAGGAACAAGTCACCCCTCCATTTT. This translates into CASSRLRNKSPLHF.

The CDR3 nucleotides read TGTGCCAGCAGTCTCGGGGACAGGAGTTACGAGCAGTACTTC. This encodes CASSLGDRSYEQYF. This chain connects TRBV28 to TRBJ2-7; TRBD1 matches 8 bases. V lost 5 bases, J lost 4 bases, and 7 bases stayed unmatched. The CDR3 loop spans 14 amino acids. Germline-derived CDR1 and CDR2 are MDHEN and SYDVKM.

Details on this clonotype: This clone may be a read error of a much larger clone one base away. The chain links TRBV14 to TRBJ2-7; D ambiguous. This CDR3 is built from 13 residues. The germline V gene has CDR1 SGHDN and CDR2 FVKESK. V was cut by 7 bases and J by 0 bases, with 10 bases left in between. The CDR3 DNA sequence: TGTGCCAGCAAGAGGACGTACTCCTACGAGCAGTACTTC. The encoded protein is CASKRTYSYEQYF.

A word on this clonotype: A junction end diverges from the germline sequence, so it may reflect a read error. The chain recombines TRBV12-3 or TRBV12-4 with TRBJ1-2; 7 nucleotides line up with TRBD1. The CDR3 is made up of 17 amino acids. CDR3 sequence (DNA): TGTGCCATCAGTTCCCGGGTAGGGAGGGGGCTTCGGTATGGCTACATTTTC. Translation: CAISSRVGRGLRYGYIF.

Comment on this clonotype: At one of its ends the junction is not consistent with the germline gene, which may arise from a read error. V gene TRBV4-1 combines with J gene TRBJ2-1; D is possibly TRBD2 (6 bases). Germline-derived CDR1 and CDR2 are MGHRA and YSYEKL. The CDR3 contains 17 residues. CDR3 sequence reads: CVSSQGAGGGPYDEQFF. The CDR3, as DNA: TGCGTCAGCAGCCAAGGGGCTGGGGGAGGTCCCTACGATGAGCAGTTCTTC.

As regards this clonotype: Germline is not matched at one junction end, which may reflect a read error. This chain links TRBV6-6 with TRBJ2-6; 9 bases agree with TRBD1. The CDR3 sequence is 15 residues long. CDR1 MNHNY and CDR2 SVGAGI come from the germline V gene (reference sequence). The CDR3 coding sequence is TGTGCCATCAGTTTACAGGGGGCTGGGGCCAACGCCCTGACTTTC. Translating gives CAISLQGAGANALTF.

A note on this clonotype: It may be a read error: a sequence one base away is much more abundant. The V and J genes are TRBV5-1 and TRBJ2-7, with 10 bases that match TRBD2. The length of the CDR3 is 18 residues. Per the germline V gene, CDR1 is SGHRS and CDR2 is YFSETQ. The CDR3 protein is CASSFGPVTAGGTYEQHF. As DNA, the CDR3 is TGCGCCAGCAGCTTTGGGCCCGTGACAGCGGGAGGGACCTACGAGCAGCACTTC.

Comment on this clonotype: Given a much more abundant clone one base away, this may be a read error. The CDR3 does not end in the conserved phenylalanine or tryptophan, so this is likely a read error. The V call is TRBV28, the J call TRBJ2-2, with 8 bases matching TRBD2. Germline V CDR1 and CDR2: MDHEN, SYDVKM. Trimming removed 3 bases from V and 4 bases from J; junction bases left unmatched: 7. This CDR3 is 16 amino acids long. CDR3 nucleotides: TGTGCCAGCAGTTTGCTCCGACTAGCGACCACCGGGGAGCTGTTTTGT. This gives the protein CASSLLRLATTGELFC.

This clonotype was seen ten or more times. The rearrangement links TRBV28 to TRBJ2-7; TRBD2 is a possible D gene (5 bases). From germline, CDR1 is MDHEN and CDR2 SYDVKM. V dropped 5 bases and J dropped 7 bases, with 21 bases sitting between them. The CDR3 is 15 amino acids. CDR3 coding DNA: TGTGCCAGCAGTGTGGGTGGCAGCCGGGGTCGGGAGCAGTACTTC. Encoded protein: CASSVGGSRGREQYF.